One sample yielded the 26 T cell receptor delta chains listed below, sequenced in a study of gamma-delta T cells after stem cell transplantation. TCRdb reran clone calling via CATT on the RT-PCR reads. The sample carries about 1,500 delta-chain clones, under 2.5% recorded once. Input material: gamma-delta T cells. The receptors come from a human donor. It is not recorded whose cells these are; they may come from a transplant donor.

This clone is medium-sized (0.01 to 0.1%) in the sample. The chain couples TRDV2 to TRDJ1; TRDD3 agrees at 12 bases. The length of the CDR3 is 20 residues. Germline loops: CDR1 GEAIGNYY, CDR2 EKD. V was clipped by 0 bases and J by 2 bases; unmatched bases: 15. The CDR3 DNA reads TGTGCCTGTGACACCGTGGCTGGGGGATACGAGAGGAAAGCGACCGATAAACTCATCTTT. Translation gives CACDTVAGGYERKATDKLIF.

The CDR3 is CALGEPIPTRLIVWGIRQNTDKLIF. The CDR3 DNA sequence: TGTGCTCTTGGGGAACCGATTCCTACCAGGTTGATTGTATGGGGGATACGACAAAACACCGATAAACTCATCTTT. The rearrangement joins TRDV1 to TRDJ1; 11 bases align to TRDD3. This CDR3 spans 25 amino acids. Germline lookup yields CDR1 TSWWSYY and CDR2 QGS. J was trimmed by 0 bases and V by 1 base; bases with no gene match: 28.

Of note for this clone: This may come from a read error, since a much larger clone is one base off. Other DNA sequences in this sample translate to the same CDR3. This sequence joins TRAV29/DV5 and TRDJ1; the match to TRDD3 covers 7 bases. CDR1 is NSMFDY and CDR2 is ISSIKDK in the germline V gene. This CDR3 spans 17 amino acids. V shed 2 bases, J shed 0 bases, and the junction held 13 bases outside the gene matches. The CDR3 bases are TGTGCAGCAAGGTCTCCTAAGTGGGGGACGCACACCGATAAACTCATCTTT. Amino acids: CAARSPKWGTHTDKLIF.

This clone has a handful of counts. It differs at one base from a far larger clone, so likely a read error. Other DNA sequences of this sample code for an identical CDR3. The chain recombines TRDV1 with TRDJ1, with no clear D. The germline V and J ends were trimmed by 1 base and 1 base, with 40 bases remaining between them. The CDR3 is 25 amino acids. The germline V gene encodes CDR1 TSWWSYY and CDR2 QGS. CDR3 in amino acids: CALGEPPPPTAEVLGAPPATDKLIF. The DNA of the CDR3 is TGTGCTCTTGGGGAACCCCCCCCTCCAACCGCAGAAGTACTAGGGGCCCCCCCGGCCACCGATAAACTCATCTTT.

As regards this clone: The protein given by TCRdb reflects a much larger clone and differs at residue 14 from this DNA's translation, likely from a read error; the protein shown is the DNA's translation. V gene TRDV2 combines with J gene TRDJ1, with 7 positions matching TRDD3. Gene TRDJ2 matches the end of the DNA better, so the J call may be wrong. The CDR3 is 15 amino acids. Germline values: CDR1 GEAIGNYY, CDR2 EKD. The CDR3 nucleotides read TGTGCCTGTGACTTCCTTGGGGGAGACACCGATAAACTCTTCTTT. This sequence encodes CACDFLGGDTDKLFF.

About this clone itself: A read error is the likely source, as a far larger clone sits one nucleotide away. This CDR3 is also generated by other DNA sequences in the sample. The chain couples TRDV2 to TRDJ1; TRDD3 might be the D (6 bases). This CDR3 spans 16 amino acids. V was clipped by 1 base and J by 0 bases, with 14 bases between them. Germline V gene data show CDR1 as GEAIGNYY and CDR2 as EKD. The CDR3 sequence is CACDTVWGPYTDKLIF. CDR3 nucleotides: TGTGCCTGTGACACAGTCTGGGGACCCTACACCGATAAACTCATCTTT.

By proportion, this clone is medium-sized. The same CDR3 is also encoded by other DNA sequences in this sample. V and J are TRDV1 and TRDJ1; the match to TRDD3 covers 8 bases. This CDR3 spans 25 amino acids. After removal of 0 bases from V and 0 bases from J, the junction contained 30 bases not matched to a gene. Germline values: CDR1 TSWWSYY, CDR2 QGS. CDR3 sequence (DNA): TGTGCTCTTGGGGAACTAACTGGAGGCCCACCTAACTTCGTACTGGGGGTCCCCTACACCGATAAACTCATCTTT. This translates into CALGELTGGPPNFVLGVPYTDKLIF.

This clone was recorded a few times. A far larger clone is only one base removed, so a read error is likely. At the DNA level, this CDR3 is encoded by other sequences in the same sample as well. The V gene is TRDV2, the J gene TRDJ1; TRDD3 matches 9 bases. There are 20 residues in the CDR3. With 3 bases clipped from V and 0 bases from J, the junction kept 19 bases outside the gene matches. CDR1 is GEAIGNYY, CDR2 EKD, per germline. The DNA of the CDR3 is TGTGCCTGTGACCCCGTAAAAGGGGATACGGGAGACATGTACACCGATAAACTCATCTTT. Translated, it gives CACDPVKGDTGDMYTDKLIF.

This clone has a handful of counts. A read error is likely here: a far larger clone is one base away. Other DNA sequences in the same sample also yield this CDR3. CDR3 residues: CAFSPGGYHDKLIF. In DNA form, the CDR3 reads TGCGCCTTTTCTCCCGGGGGATACCACGATAAACTCATCTTT. The chain couples TRDV3 to TRDJ1, with TRDD3 matching 9 bases. The CDR3 contains 14 residues. CDR1 and CDR2 (germline): TVYSNPD, GDNSRS (reference sequence).

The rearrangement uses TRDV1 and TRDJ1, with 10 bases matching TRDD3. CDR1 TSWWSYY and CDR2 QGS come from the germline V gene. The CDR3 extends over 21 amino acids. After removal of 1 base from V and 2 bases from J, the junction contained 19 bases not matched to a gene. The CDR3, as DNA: TGTGCTCTTGGGGAACGCACTTTCCGGTACTGGGGGATGTGGCGGACCGATAAACTCATCTTT. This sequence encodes CALGERTFRYWGMWRTDKLIF.

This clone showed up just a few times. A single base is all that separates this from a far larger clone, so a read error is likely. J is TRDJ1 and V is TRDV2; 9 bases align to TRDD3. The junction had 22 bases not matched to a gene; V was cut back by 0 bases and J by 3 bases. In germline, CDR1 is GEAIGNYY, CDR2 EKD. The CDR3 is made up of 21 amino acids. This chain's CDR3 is CACDTGWGRARGYGYADKLIF. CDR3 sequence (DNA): TGTGCCTGTGACACCGGCTGGGGTAGAGCGAGGGGATACGGATACGCCGATAAACTCATCTTT.

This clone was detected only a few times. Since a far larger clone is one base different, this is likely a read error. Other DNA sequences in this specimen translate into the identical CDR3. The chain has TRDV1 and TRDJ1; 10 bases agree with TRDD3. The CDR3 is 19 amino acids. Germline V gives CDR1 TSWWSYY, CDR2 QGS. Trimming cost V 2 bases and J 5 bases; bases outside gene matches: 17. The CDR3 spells CALGEREATGGFFPDKLIF. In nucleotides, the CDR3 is TGTGCTCTTGGGGAAAGGGAGGCTACTGGGGGATTTTTCCCTGATAAACTCATCTTT.

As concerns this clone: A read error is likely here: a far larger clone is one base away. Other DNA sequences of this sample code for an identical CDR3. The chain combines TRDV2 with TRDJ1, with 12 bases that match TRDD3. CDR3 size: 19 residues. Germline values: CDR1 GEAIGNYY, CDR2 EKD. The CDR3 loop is CACDTSLLGDTRVTDKLIF. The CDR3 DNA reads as TGTGCCTGTGACACGTCTTTACTGGGGGATACTAGGGTCACCGATAAGCTCATCTTT.

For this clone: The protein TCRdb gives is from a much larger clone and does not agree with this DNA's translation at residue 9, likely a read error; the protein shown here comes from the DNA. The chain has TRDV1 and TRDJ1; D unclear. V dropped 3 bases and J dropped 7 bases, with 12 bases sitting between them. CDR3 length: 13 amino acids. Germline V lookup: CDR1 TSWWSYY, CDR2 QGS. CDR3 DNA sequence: TGTGCTCTTGGGGATCTTACTGCAGGTAAACTCATCTTT. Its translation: CALGDLTAGKLIF.

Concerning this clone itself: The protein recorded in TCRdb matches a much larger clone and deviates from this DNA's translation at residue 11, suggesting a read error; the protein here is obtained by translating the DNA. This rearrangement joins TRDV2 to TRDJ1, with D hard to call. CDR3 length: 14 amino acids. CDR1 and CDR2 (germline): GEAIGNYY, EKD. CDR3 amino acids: CACDTGGFTDELIF. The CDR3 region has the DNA TGTGCCTGTGACACCGGTGGATTCACCGATGAACTCATCTTT.

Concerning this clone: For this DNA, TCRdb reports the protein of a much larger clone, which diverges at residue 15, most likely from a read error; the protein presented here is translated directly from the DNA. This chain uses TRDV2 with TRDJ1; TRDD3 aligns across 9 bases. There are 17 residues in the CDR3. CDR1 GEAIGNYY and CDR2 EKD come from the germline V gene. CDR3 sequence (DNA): TGTGCCTGTGACCTACTGGGGGAGAGGGGGAACACCGATAAACCCATCTTT. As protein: CACDLLGERGNTDKPIF.

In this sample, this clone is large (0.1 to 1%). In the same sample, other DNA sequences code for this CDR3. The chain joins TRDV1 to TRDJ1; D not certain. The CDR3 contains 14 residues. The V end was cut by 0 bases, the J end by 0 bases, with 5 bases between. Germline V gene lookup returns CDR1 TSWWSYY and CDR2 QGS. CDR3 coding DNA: TGTGCTCTTGGGGAACTTGAGTACACCGATAAACTCATCTTT. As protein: CALGELEYTDKLIF.

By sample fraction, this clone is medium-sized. Written as DNA, the CDR3 is TGTGCCCGATCCAACTTTCCTAGATGGGGGACCACCGATAAACTCATCTTT. Its translation is CARSNFPRWGTTDKLIF. This chain links TRDV3 with TRDJ1; the D gene is possibly TRDD3 (7 bases). V was trimmed by 5 bases and J by 1 base, leaving 26 bases between them. Germline CDR1 TVYSNPD, CDR2 GDNSRS (reference sequence). The CDR3 consists of 17 residues.

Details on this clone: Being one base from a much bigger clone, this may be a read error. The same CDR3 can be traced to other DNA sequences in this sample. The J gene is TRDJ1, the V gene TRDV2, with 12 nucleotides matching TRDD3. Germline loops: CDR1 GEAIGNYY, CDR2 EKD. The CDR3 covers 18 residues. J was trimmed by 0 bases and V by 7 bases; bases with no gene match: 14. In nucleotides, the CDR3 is TGTGCCTGCTTATCCCCCTGGGGGATACGCGAGTACACCGATAAACTCATCTTT. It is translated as CACLSPWGIREYTDKLIF.

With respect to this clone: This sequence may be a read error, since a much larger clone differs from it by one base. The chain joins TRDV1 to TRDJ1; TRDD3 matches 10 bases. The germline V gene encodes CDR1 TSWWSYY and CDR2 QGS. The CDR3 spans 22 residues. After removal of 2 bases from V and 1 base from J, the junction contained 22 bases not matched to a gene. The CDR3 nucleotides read TGTGCTCTTGGGGAATACGCGTCGCTGGGGGGATACGCCCCACCGTGCACCGATAAACTCATCTTT. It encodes CALGEYASLGGYAPPCTDKLIF.

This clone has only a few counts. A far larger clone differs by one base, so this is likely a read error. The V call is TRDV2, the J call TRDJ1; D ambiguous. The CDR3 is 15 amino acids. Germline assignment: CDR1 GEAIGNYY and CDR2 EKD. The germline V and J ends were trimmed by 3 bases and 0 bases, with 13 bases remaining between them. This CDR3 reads CACDPLTPYTDKLIF. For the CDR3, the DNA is TGTGCCTGTGACCCCCTCACCCCGTACACCGATAAACTCATCTTT.

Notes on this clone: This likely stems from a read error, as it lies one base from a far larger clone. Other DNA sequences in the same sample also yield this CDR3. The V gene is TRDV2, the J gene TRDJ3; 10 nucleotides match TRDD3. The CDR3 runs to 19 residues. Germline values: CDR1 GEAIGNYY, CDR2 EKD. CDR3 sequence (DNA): TGCGCCTGTGACACCGGTGGACTGGGGGATTCCTGGGACACCCGACAGATGTTTTTC. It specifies CACDTGGLGDSWDTRQMFF.

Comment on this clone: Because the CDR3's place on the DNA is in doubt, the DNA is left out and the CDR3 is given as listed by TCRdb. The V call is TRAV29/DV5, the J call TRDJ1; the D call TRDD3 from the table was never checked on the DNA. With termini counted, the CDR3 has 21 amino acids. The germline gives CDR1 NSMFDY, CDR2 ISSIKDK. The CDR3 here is CSVLLCSTLLGESKYTDKLIF.

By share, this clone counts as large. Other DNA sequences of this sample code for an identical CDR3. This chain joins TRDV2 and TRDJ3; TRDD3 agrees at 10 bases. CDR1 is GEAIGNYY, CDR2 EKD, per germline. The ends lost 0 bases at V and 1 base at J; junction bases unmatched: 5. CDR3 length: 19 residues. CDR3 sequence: CACDTGGLGDSWDTRQMFF. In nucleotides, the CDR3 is TGTGCCTGTGACACCGGTGGACTGGGGGATTCCTGGGACACCCGACAGATGTTTTTC.

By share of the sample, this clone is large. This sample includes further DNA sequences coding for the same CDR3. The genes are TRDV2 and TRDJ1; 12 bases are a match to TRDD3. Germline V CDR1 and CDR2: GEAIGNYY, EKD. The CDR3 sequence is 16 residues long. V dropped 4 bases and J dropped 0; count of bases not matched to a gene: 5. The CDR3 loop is CACERLGDTYTDKLIF. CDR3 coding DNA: TGTGCCTGTGAAAGACTGGGGGATACCTACACCGATAAACTCATCTTT.

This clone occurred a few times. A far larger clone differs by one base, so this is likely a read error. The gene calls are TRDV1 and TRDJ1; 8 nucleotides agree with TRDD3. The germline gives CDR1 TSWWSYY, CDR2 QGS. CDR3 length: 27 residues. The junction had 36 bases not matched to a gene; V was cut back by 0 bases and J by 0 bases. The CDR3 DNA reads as TGTGCTCTTGGGGAACTCCCCTCGCTTTGGGTCCTCTACTGGGGGGACAGGTTCTGCCAGTACACCGATAAACTCATCTTT. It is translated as CALGELPSLWVLYWGDRFCQYTDKLIF.